The 10 T cell receptor beta chains presented below share a single source sample, sequenced in a study of T cell repertoires and HLA-DP antigens. Their recognized antigens are unknown. Only in-frame clones appear in the TCRdb table, and some are missing; sequencing was by immunoSEQ multiplex PCR. The data contain about 89,000 clones, roughly 86% of them singletons. The sequenced material came from CD4+ T cells from PBMCs. The source of these receptors is a man aged 50 or older in good health and CMV-seronegative.

This clone was recorded only once. The CDR3 loop reads CASSLGLANNEQFF. In DNA form, the CDR3 reads TGTGCCAGCAGCTTGGGACTAGCGAACAATGAGCAGTTCTTC. V and J are TRBV7-9 and TRBJ2-1; 10 nucleotides match TRBD2. V lost 3 bases and J lost 5; bases outside the gene matches: 1. This CDR3 region has 14 residues. Germline CDR1 reads SEHNR; CDR2 reads FQNEAQ (reference sequence).

V gene TRBV30 combines with J gene TRBJ1-5; 8 bases are a match to TRBD1. From germline, CDR1 is GTSNPN and CDR2 SVGIG (reference sequence). This CDR3 has 15 residues. Trimming cost V 3 bases and J 3 bases; bases outside gene matches: 7. CDR3 nucleotide sequence: TGTGCCTGGAGAACAGGGGGTGGTATCAATCAGCCCCAGCATTTT. Encoded protein: CAWRTGGGINQPQHF.

The chain links TRBV10-3 to TRBJ2-7, with D possibly TRBD1 on 6 matching bases. The CDR3 extends over 13 amino acids. Trimming shortened V by 5 bases and J by 2 bases, and 10 bases separated the two germline ends. Germline V gene sequence: CDR1 ENHRY, CDR2 SYGVKD. The CDR3, as DNA: TGTGCCATCAGTCGACAGGAGACCTACGAGCAGTACTTC. Amino acid sequence: CAISRQETYEQYF.

The V call is TRBV18, the J call TRBJ2-3; the D gene is possibly TRBD1 (6 bases). Germline V gene lookup returns CDR1 KGHSH and CDR2 LQKENI. The germline V and J ends were trimmed by 3 bases and 6 bases, with 13 bases remaining between them. This CDR3 has 14 amino acids. The CDR3 loop is CASSPRPGADTQYF. In DNA, the CDR3 is TGTGCCAGCTCACCCCGGCCAGGGGCGGATACGCAGTATTTT. The complete variable domain, with remaining parts taken from reference TRBV18 and TRBJ2-3, reads NAGVMQNPRHLVRRRGQEARLRCSPMKGHSHVYWYRQLPEEGLKFMVYLQKENIIDESGMPKERFSAEFPKEGPSILRIQQVVRGDSAAYFCASSPRPGADTQYFGPGTRLTVL.

The chain has TRBV5-1 and TRBJ2-3; D uncertain. Looked up from germline, CDR1 is SGHRS and CDR2 is YFSETQ. V shed 0 bases and J shed 1 base, with 12 bases lying between them. CDR3 size: 16 residues. The DNA for the CDR3 is TGCGCCAGCAGCTTGGCTCCGGTTATGGGCACAGATACGCAGTATTTT. Protein: CASSLAPVMGTDTQYF.

This rearrangement joins TRBV9 to TRBJ1-4; TRBD1 might be the D (5 bases). The V end was cut by 8 bases, the J end by 4 bases, with 15 bases between. Germline-derived CDR1 and CDR2 are SGDLS and YYNGEE. CDR3 length: 14 residues. CDR3 nucleotide sequence: TGTGCCAGTTCCCTGGGACCGAATAATGAAAAACTGTTTTTT. It codes for CASSLGPNNEKLFF.

The rearrangement uses TRBV2 and TRBJ1-2; 9 nucleotides align to TRBD1. Germline CDR1 SNHLY, CDR2 FYNNEI. The CDR3 covers 16 residues. With 5 bases clipped from V and 5 bases from J, the junction kept 12 bases outside the gene matches. This CDR3 reads CASSQGKTGGLYGYTF. In DNA form, the CDR3 reads TGTGCCAGCAGTCAAGGCAAAACAGGGGGCCTATATGGCTACACCTTC.

This clone was picked up one time. The chain combines TRBV7-2 with TRBJ1-5, with 9 positions matching TRBD1. CDR3 length: 14 residues. CDR1 and CDR2 (germline): SGHTA, FQGNSA. With 4 bases clipped from V and 6 bases from J, the junction kept 4 bases outside the gene matches. CDR3 protein: CASSYHRGPQPQHF. The CDR3 DNA reads as TGTGCCAGCAGCTACCACAGGGGGCCTCAGCCCCAGCATTTT.

This clone was detected only a few times. V and J are TRBV15 and TRBJ1-6; TRBD1 is a possible D gene (5 bases). Trimming removed 0 bases at V and 8 bases at J, with 14 bases between. The CDR3 runs 16 residues. CDR1 and CDR2 (germline): LNHNV, YYDKDF (reference sequence). The CDR3 loop is CATSRDQGRTDSPLHF. The CDR3 DNA sequence: TGTGCCACCAGCAGAGATCAGGGCAGGACGGATTCACCCCTCCACTTT.

The chain employs TRBV11-3 and TRBJ2-2; D call uncertain. The CDR3 has 14 amino acids. The germline V gene encodes CDR1 SGHNT and CDR2 YENEEA. Trimming shortened V by 2 bases and J by 4 bases, and 8 bases separated the two germline ends. The DNA for the CDR3 is TGTGCCAGCAGCTTAATCAGTGGCACCGGGGAGCTGTTTTTT. Its translation: CASSLISGTGELFF.